The next 3 T cell receptor beta chains were all read from a single sample in a study of cytomegalovirus exposure and HLA in healthy donors. PCR used 60 Vbeta primers and 13 Jbeta primers. Sequencing used immunoSEQ multiplex PCR; TCRdb keeps in-frame clones, though not all of them. The data contain about 140,000 clones, 80% of them singletons. The specimen sequenced was PBMCs. The source is a man in his forties in good health and CMV-seronegative.

The J gene is TRBJ1-5, the V gene TRBV18; 10 bases line up with TRBD1. The germline CDR1 and CDR2 sequences are KGHSH and LQKENI. Germline trimming cut 5 bases from V and 2 bases from J; bases unmatched to any gene: 6. The CDR3 totals 16 residues. CDR3 bases: TGTGCCAGCTCAGACAGACAGGGGGCTGGCAATCAGCCCCAGCATTTT. Translating gives CASSDRQGAGNQPQHF.

The genes are TRBV7-2 and TRBJ2-5, with D maybe TRBD1 (5 bases). Germline V gene sequence: CDR1 SGHTA, CDR2 FQGNSA. The germline V and J ends were trimmed by 7 bases and 2 bases, with 17 bases remaining between them. The CDR3 extends over 15 amino acids. CDR3 in DNA: TGTGCCAGCACCGACAGTCCCAACCTTCAAGAGACCCAGTACTTC. Translation gives CASTDSPNLQETQYF. The whole variable domain, filled in from reference TRBV7-2 and TRBJ2-5, reads GAGVSQSPSNKVTEKGKDVELRCDPISGHTALYWYRQSLGQGLEFLIYFQGNSAPDKSGLPSDRFSAERTGGSVSTLTIQRTQQEDSAVYLCASTDSPNLQETQYFGPGTRLLVL.

This rearrangement joins TRBV5-6 to TRBJ1-6; D might be TRBD1 (6 bases). Germline V gives CDR1 SGHDT, CDR2 YYEEEE. The CDR3 extends over 15 amino acids. Trimming cost V 2 bases and J 4 bases, with 10 bases left between them. As DNA, the CDR3 is TGTGCCAGCAGCTTCGGACAGTATTATAATTCACCCCTCCACTTT. Translation: CASSFGQYYNSPLHF.